The T cell receptor (beta chain) under discussion was sequenced for a study of T cell responses to AZD1222 COVID-19 vaccine. Study observations and caveats: A mostly white British donor set with more females was recruited, and clonal diversity was possibly underestimated. Without day 14 samples, only post-peak T cell repertoires were studied.

This clone was recorded once. As yet, its antigen is unknown. CDR3 length: 15 amino acids. CDR1 is MDHEN and CDR2 is SYDVKM in the germline V gene. Trimming removed 6 bases at V and 8 bases at J, with 20 bases between. Assay used: immunoSEQ multiplex PCR; TCRdb lists only in-frame clones, some missing. The table has tens of thousands of clones, 70% to 80% seen once. This chain links TRBV28 with TRBJ2-1; TRBD2 might be the D (7 bases). The sequence was obtained from an adult who received the AZD1222 COVID-19 vaccine. The source material was peripheral blood, sampled 28 days after the second AZD1222 dose. CDR3 protein: CASSQDGEGGDEQFF. The CDR3, as DNA: TGTGCCAGCAGCCAAGACGGAGAGGGGGGGGATGAGCAGTTCTTC. The whole variable domain, filled in from reference TRBV28 and TRBJ2-1, reads DVKVTQSSRYLVKRTGEKVFLECVQDMDHENMFWYRQDPGLGLRLIYFSYDVKMKEKGDIPEGYSVSREKKERFSLILESASTNQTSMYLCASSQDGEGGDEQFFGPGTRLTVL.